This TCR beta chain comes out of a study of T cells in Graves' hyperthyroidism and ophthalmopathy. This clonotype appeared many times. Diagnosing involved the use of clinical symptoms, serum thyroxine and TRAb, thyroid ultrasound and orbital computed tomography. Germline CDR1 and CDR2: SNHLY and FYNNEI. The CDR3 runs to 15 residues. V was clipped by 3 bases and J by 4 bases, with 15 bases between them. TCR beta CDR3 regions were amplified from RNA. The study used the HTBI primer set for a first-round RT-PCR of the TCR CDR3. TCRdb redid the calling of the multiplex PCR reads with MiXCR, one entry per CDR3 protein. The data hold more than 300,000 distinct CDR3 sequences, with approximately 17% observed a single time.

The specimen was blood. V gene TRBV2 combines with J gene TRBJ1-1, with D perhaps matching TRBD1 (5 bases). The sequence came from a woman aged 25 to 45 with Graves' hyperthyroidism that later progressed to Graves' ophthalmopathy. The CDR3 protein is CASSEGGWSFTEAFF. The CDR3 nucleotides read TGTGCCAGCAGTGAGGGGGGGTGGAGTTTCACTGAAGCTTTCTTT.